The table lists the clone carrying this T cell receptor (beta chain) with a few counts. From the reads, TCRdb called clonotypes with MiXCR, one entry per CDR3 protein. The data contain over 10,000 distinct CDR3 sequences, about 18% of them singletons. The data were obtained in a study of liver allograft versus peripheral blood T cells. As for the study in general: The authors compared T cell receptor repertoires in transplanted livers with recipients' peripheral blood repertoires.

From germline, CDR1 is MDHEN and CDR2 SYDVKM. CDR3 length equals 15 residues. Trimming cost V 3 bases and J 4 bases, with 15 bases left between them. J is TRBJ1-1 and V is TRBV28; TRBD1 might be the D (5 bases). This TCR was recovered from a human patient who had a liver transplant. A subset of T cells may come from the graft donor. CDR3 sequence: CASSFSSAGTTEAFF. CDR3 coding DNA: TGTGCCAGCAGTTTCTCCTCAGCGGGGACCACTGAAGCTTTCTTT.